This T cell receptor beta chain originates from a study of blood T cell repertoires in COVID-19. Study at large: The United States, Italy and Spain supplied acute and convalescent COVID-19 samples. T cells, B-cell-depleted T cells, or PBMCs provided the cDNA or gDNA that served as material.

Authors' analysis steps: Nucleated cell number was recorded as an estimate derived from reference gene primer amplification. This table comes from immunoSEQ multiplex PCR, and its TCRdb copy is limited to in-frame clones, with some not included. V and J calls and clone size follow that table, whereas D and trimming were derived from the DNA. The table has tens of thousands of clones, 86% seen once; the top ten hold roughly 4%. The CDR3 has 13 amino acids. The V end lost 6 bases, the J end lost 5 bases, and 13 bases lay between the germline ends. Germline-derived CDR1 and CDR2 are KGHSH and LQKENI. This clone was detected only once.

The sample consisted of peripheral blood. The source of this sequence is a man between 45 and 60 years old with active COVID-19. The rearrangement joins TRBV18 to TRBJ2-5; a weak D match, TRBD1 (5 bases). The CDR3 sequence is CASSQQERETQYF. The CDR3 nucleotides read TGTGCCAGCTCGCAACAGGAAAGGGAGACCCAGTACTTC.